A selection of T cell receptor beta chains follows, all from one sample in a study of PD-1 blockade in mismatch repair-deficient tumors. Clones were read by immunoSEQ multiplex PCR, and TCRdb kept only the in-frame ones, dropping some. The sample has about 100,000 clones; 82% are singletons. The specimen was peripheral blood, collected roughly 35 weeks after starting pembrolizumab. The receptors stem from an adult with mismatch repair-deficient cancer. Each CDR3 is given with its conserved first and last residue. A D gene is named only where the DNA matches it firmly. The listing skips clone size in some rows; elsewhere it reads once, few, many or a size class.

DNA: TGTGCCAGCAGTTATGTGGGGGCCGGGGAGCTGTTTTTT
CDR3: CASSYVGAGELFF
J: TRBJ2-2
D: -
size: -
V: TRBV6-5

DNA: TGCGCCAGCAGCCCCGGGCCTAGCGGGATGGGTAATGAGCAGTTCTTC
CDR3: CASSPGPSGMGNEQFF
J: TRBJ2-1
D: TRBD2
size: once
V: TRBV5-1

DNA: TGTGCCAGCAGTTTTAGCTCCTACAATGAGCAGTTCTTC
CDR3: CASSFSSYNEQFF
J: TRBJ2-1
D: -
size: few
V: TRBV7-3

DNA: TGCGCCAGCAGCCGAAGGGCGGACAGCTCATGGGGCTACACCTTC
CDR3: CASSRRADSSWGYTF
J: TRBJ1-2
D: -
size: -
V: TRBV4-3

DNA: TGTGCCAGTAGTAAGAGGGGAATCTCTGGAAACACCATATATTTT
CDR3: CASSKRGISGNTIYF
J: TRBJ1-3
D: -
size: -
V: TRBV19

DNA: TGTGCCAGTCGACGACTAGCGGGAGGGTACCAAGAGACCCAGTACTTC
CDR3: CASRRLAGGYQETQYF
J: TRBJ2-5
D: TRBD2
size: once
V: TRBV19

DNA: TGCGCCAGCAGCGTGGACAGGGTTTCCTACGAGCAGTACTTC
CDR3: CASSVDRVSYEQYF
J: TRBJ2-7
D: TRBD1
size: -
V: TRBV4-1

DNA: TGTGCCACCAGCAGAGACAGGGGGTACCGCGAGCAGTACTTC
CDR3: CATSRDRGYREQYF
J: TRBJ2-7
D: TRBD1
size: -
V: TRBV15

DNA: TGTGCCAGCAGCTGGAAGCCCTACGAGCAGTACTTC
CDR3: CASSWKPYEQYF
J: TRBJ2-7
D: -
size: -
V: TRBV12-1

DNA: TGTGCCAGCAGCTTAGCGGGTCTAGTTAGAGGGACCCAGTACTTC
CDR3: CASSLAGLVRGTQYF
J: TRBJ2-5
D: -
size: few
V: TRBV11-1

DNA: TGTGCCAGCAGCCCAGGGGTAAGAGAGACCCAGTACTTC
CDR3: CASSPGVRETQYF
J: TRBJ2-5
D: -
size: -
V: TRBV4-2

DNA: TGTGCCAGCAGCAAAGAACCCGGTGTAACAGATACGCAGTATTTT
CDR3: CASSKEPGVTDTQYF
J: TRBJ2-3
D: -
size: -
V: TRBV9

DNA: TGTGCCAGCAGCTTGGCACTAGCGGGAACGGAGACCCAGTACTTC
CDR3: CASSLALAGTETQYF
J: TRBJ2-5
D: TRBD2
size: -
V: TRBV5-6

DNA: TGTGCCTGGAGTGTACAATGGGGTGGCTACACCTTC
CDR3: CAWSVQWGGYTF
J: TRBJ1-2
D: -
size: few
V: TRBV30

DNA: TGTGCCAGCAGTATCAAGAGGACAGGGAACACTGAAGCTTTCTTT
CDR3: CASSIKRTGNTEAFF
J: TRBJ1-1
D: TRBD1
size: -
V: TRBV27

DNA: TGTGCCAGCAGCATACTAGCTCCCGTCTACATCGCCGCCTGGGATACGCAGTATTTT
CDR3: CASSILAPVYIAAWDTQYF
J: TRBJ2-3
D: -
size: -
V: TRBV7-9

DNA: TGTGCCAGCAGCTTGGGCTTCGGACGGGAATATTATGGCTACACCTTC
CDR3: CASSLGFGREYYGYTF
J: TRBJ1-2
D: -
size: -
V: TRBV7-8

DNA: TGTGCCAGCAGCCCCGGGACTAGCGGGCTCTACAATGAGCAGTTCTTC
CDR3: CASSPGTSGLYNEQFF
J: TRBJ2-1
D: TRBD2
size: -
V: TRBV11-3

DNA: TGTGCCAGCAGTTTATTCAGAAACTACGAGCAGTACTTC
CDR3: CASSLFRNYEQYF
J: TRBJ2-7
D: -
size: -
V: TRBV27

DNA: TGTGCCAGCAGTTACTCCGCGGCGGGTCAGCCCCAGCATTTT
CDR3: CASSYSAAGQPQHF
J: TRBJ1-5
D: -
size: -
V: TRBV6-5

DNA: TGTGCCAGCAGCAAAGCGTTCGATGAGCAGTTCTTC
CDR3: CASSKAFDEQFF
J: TRBJ2-1
D: -
size: -
V: TRBV21-1

DNA: TGTGCCAGCAGCCCGGGGTCGAAATCTACAGATACGCAGTATTTT
CDR3: CASSPGSKSTDTQYF
J: TRBJ2-3
D: -
size: -
V: TRBV11-2

DNA: TGTGCCAGCACCGCCGGGACCCCCTACGAGCAGTACTTC
CDR3: CASTAGTPYEQYF
J: TRBJ2-7
D: -
size: -
V: TRBV6-5

DNA: TGTGCCAGTAGTGCAGGACAGGGGGCTTATGGCTACACCTTC
CDR3: CASSAGQGAYGYTF
J: TRBJ1-2
D: TRBD1
size: -
V: TRBV19

DNA: TGCGCCAGCAGCCAGTCCCGGGACAGGGCCAGGTCCTACGAGCAGTACTTC
CDR3: CASSQSRDRARSYEQYF
J: TRBJ2-7
D: TRBD1
size: -
V: TRBV4-1

DNA: TGCGCCAGCAGCCCGGGACAGGGTACCTTT
CDR3: CASSPGQGTF
J: TRBJ1-4
D: TRBD1
size: once
V: TRBV5-1

DNA: TGTGCCAGCAACCGGGACAGGGTCGACGAGCAGTACTTC
CDR3: CASNRDRVDEQYF
J: TRBJ2-7
D: TRBD1
size: -
V: TRBV2

DNA: TGTGCCAGCAGCCCAGACAGAAACTATGGCTACACCTTC
CDR3: CASSPDRNYGYTF
J: TRBJ1-2
D: -
size: -
V: TRBV11-2

DNA: TGCGCCAGCAGCCAAGGACTCCTCGGCAGCTCCTACGAGCAGTACTTC
CDR3: CASSQGLLGSSYEQYF
J: TRBJ2-7
D: -
size: few
V: TRBV4-1

DNA: TGTGCCAGCAGCTTAGCAGCCATCACAGATACGCAGTATTTT
CDR3: CASSLAAITDTQYF
J: TRBJ2-3
D: -
size: -
V: TRBV7-2

DNA: TGTGCCAGCAGCCAAGAGGGCCCCGGTAGGGGCCGAGATACGCAGTATTTT
CDR3: CASSQEGPGRGRDTQYF
J: TRBJ2-3
D: -
size: once
V: TRBV4-2

DNA: TGTGCCAGCAGCTCGAATAAAGTCAGCAGAACGAACCCGGACCGCTCCTACGAGCAGTACTTC
CDR3: CASSSNKVSRTNPDRSYEQYF
J: TRBJ2-7
D: -
size: -
V: TRBV7-3

DNA: TGTGCCAGCAGCTTAAGCGGACTTAAGAATGAGCAGTTCTTC
CDR3: CASSLSGLKNEQFF
J: TRBJ2-1
D: -
size: -
V: TRBV7-2

DNA: TGTGCCAGCAGCTTAGCGAAGGGATCGGCTTTCTTT
CDR3: CASSLAKGSAFF
J: TRBJ1-1
D: -
size: -
V: TRBV7-9

DNA: TGTGCCAGCAGTTACGACAGATCGAGCTCCTACGAGCAGTACTTC
CDR3: CASSYDRSSSYEQYF
J: TRBJ2-7
D: -
size: few
V: TRBV6-5

DNA: TGTGCCACTCTCAGGGGTGGGGACACTGAAGCTTTCTTT
CDR3: CATLRGGDTEAFF
J: TRBJ1-1
D: -
size: -
V: TRBV6-5

DNA: TGCGCCAGCAGCCCCCGGGGGGACGAGCAGTACTTC
CDR3: CASSPRGDEQYF
J: TRBJ2-7
D: TRBD2
size: -
V: TRBV4-1

DNA: TGTGCCAGCAGCTTCGGACAGGGGCTAGAGACCCAGTACTTC
CDR3: CASSFGQGLETQYF
J: TRBJ2-5
D: TRBD1
size: -
V: TRBV5-8

DNA: TGTGCCAGCAGGCTAGGGGCGAACACTGAAGCTTTCTTT
CDR3: CASRLGANTEAFF
J: TRBJ1-1
D: -
size: -
V: TRBV7-3

DNA: TGTGCCAGCAGCGCCAGGGGGAGGACTGAAGCTTTCTTT
CDR3: CASSARGRTEAFF
J: TRBJ1-1
D: TRBD1
size: -
V: TRBV9

DNA: TGTGCCAGCAGCCCTTACGGGAGAGGAATGGACGAGCAGTACTTC
CDR3: CASSPYGRGMDEQYF
J: TRBJ2-7
D: -
size: -
V: TRBV7-3

DNA: TGTGCCAGCAGCTTAATCGATGAGCAGTTCTTC
CDR3: CASSLIDEQFF
J: TRBJ2-1
D: -
size: -
V: TRBV7-9

DNA: TGTGCCAGCAGTTACTCCGGGACAGGTAACACTGAAGCTTTCTTT
CDR3: CASSYSGTGNTEAFF
J: TRBJ1-1
D: TRBD1
size: once
V: TRBV6-5

DNA: TGTGCCAGCAGCGCGTCTTCAGCCTACGAGCAGTACTTC
CDR3: CASSASSAYEQYF
J: TRBJ2-7
D: -
size: once
V: TRBV11-2

DNA: TGTGCCAGCAGTGAAAGGGAAAAAGGGTGGGAGACCCAGTACTTC
CDR3: CASSEREKGWETQYF
J: TRBJ2-5
D: -
size: -
V: TRBV6-1

DNA: TGTGCCAGCAGTTTGGAGGGTTACAATCAGCCCCAGCATTTT
CDR3: CASSLEGYNQPQHF
J: TRBJ1-5
D: -
size: once
V: TRBV28

DNA: TGTGCCTGGAGTGTTAAGGCCAGGAGGAGCGGCTACACCTTC
CDR3: CAWSVKARRSGYTF
J: TRBJ1-2
D: -
size: -
V: TRBV30

DNA: TGTGCCAGCGGTGCAGGGCAGGGAGGGACAGATACGCAGTATTTT
CDR3: CASGAGQGGTDTQYF
J: TRBJ2-3
D: TRBD2
size: once
V: TRBV25-1

DNA: TGCAGCGCTATGACGACTAGCGGGAGCACTGGTCTCGAGCAGTTCTTC
CDR3: CSAMTTSGSTGLEQFF
J: TRBJ2-1
D: TRBD2
size: -
V: TRBV29-1

DNA: TGTGCCAGCAGCTGGCCGGGGACAGCTAAGAACACTGAAGCTTTCTTT
CDR3: CASSWPGTAKNTEAFF
J: TRBJ1-1
D: TRBD1
size: once
V: TRBV5-4

DNA: TGTGCCAGCAGTTTCTCGTTTGGGACAGGGGGGGGCTACACCTTC
CDR3: CASSFSFGTGGGYTF
J: TRBJ1-2
D: TRBD1
size: -
V: TRBV27

DNA: TGCAGTGGGGGGACAGGCCGCTATGGCTACACCTTC
CDR3: CSGGTGRYGYTF
J: TRBJ1-2
D: TRBD1
size: -
V: TRBV29-1